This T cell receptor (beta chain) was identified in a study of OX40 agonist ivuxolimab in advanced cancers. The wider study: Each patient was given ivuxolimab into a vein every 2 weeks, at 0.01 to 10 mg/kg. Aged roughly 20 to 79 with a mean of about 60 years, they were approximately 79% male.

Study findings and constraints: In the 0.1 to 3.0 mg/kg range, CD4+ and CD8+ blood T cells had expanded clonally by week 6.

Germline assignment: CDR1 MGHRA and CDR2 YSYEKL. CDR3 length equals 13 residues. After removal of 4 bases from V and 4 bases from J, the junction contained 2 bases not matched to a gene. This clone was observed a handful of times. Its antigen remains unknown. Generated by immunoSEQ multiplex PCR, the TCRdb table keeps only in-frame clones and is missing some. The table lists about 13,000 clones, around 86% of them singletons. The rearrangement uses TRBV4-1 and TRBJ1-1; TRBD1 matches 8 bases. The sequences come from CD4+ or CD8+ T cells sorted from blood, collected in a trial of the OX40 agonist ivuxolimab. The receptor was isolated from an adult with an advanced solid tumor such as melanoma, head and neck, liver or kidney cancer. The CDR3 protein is CASSPDRATEAFF. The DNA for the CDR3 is TGCGCCAGCAGCCCGGACAGGGCCACTGAAGCTTTCTTT.